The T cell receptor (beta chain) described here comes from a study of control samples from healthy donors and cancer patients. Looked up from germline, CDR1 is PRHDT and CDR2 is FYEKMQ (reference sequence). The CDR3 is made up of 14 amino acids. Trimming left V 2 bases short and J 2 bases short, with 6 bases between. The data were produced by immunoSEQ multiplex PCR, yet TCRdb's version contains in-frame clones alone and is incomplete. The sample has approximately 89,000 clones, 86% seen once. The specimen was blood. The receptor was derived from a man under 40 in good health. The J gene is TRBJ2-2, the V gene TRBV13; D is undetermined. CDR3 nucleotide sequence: TGTGCCAGCAGCTTATCCAGAAACACCGGGGAGCTGTTTTTT. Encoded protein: CASSLSRNTGELFF.